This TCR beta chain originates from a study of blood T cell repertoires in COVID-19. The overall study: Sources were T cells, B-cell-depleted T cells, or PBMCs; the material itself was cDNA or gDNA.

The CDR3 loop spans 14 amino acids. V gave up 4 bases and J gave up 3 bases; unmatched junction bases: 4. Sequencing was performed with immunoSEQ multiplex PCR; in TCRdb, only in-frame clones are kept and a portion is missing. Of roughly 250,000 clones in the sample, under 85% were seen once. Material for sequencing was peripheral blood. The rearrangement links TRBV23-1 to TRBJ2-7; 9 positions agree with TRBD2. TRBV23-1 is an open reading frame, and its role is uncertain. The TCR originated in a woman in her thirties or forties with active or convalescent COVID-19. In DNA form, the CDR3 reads TGCGCCAGCAGTCGCGGGAGGGTCGTCTACGAGCAGTACGTC. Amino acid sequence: CASSRGRVVYEQYV.